The table lists the clone carrying this TCR beta chain with a count of one. Its specificity is unknown. V gave up 1 base and J gave up 2 bases; unmatched junction bases: 6. In germline, CDR1 is SQVTM, CDR2 ANQGSEA. CDR3 length equals 17 residues. The record originates from a study of CD8 T cells in Susac syndrome. Study outcomes and limitations: There were over 15 Susac-specific public clones in total CD8+ repertoires and several in CD8+ TEMRA repertoires.

Diagnostic criteria defined recently for definite or probable disease were met by the Susac syndrome patients. After extraction with the RNeasy kit, about 0.5 to 1 ug of the RNA was reverse transcribed using random hexamers. Amplification of TCR beta CDR3 spanned 54 Vbeta and 13 Jbeta via immunoSEQ multiplex PCR. Each CDR3 protein gets one entry after TCRdb re-called the immunoSEQ multiplex PCR reads with MiXCR. In the table there are about 130,000 distinct CDR3 sequences, 95% of which are singletons. Sequenced input: CD8+ T cells from PBMCs. The sequence came from a human donor with Susac syndrome. The rearrangement joins TRBV29-1 to TRBJ2-5; 14 bases are shared with TRBD2. CDR3 sequence reads: CSVEGLAGGPGQETQYF. The DNA for the CDR3 is TGCAGCGTTGAAGGACTAGCGGGAGGGCCCGGGCAAGAGACCCAGTACTTC.